The source of this T cell receptor beta chain is a study of T-cell reconstitution after alpha-beta-depleted transplantation in children. Whole-study findings and limits: Hyperexpanded clones declined; after one year, newly produced T cells mostly supplied diversity.

The germline CDR1 and CDR2 sequences are MDHEN and SYDVKM. V gave up 7 bases and J gave up 1 base, with 16 bases separating them. The CDR3 covers 15 residues. A library of TCRbeta sequences, prepared with unique molecular identifiers, was generated. TCRdb fed the PCR reads into MiXCR, producing one record per CDR3 protein. The table includes hundreds of thousands of distinct CDR3 sequences, around 25% detected once. This clonotype was detected only a few times. Its antigen remains unidentified. This material consisted of PBMCs, mostly from graft donor cells, taken 360 days after TCRalphabeta/CD19-depleted stem cell transplant. The source is a female patient younger than 10 who had a stem cell transplant for congenital amegakaryocytic thrombocytopenia, so the T cells may come from the graft donor. The V call is TRBV28, the J call TRBJ1-1, with a possible D match to TRBD1 (6 bases). This CDR3 is CASTPIVGANTEAFF. The CDR3 nucleotides are TGTGCCAGCACCCCGATAGTGGGGGCGAACACTGAAGCTTTCTTT.